This entry is about one TCR beta chain. Sequenced by immunoSEQ multiplex PCR; TCRdb stores in-frame clones only, minus some. This table holds around 67,000 clones, approximately 89% found once. The data belong to a study of control samples from healthy donors and cancer patients. CDR1 is WNHNN, CDR2 SYGVQD, per germline (reference sequence). The CDR3 runs 16 residues. V shed 5 bases and J 1 base; nucleotides not matched to a gene: 6. The sequenced material came from PBMCs. The V call is TRBV10-1, the J call TRBJ2-1; 9 nucleotides agree with TRBD1. The receptor's source is a man aged 55 to 70 with colorectal cancer. In DNA, the CDR3 is TGCGCCAGCAGTAACACCGGGACAGGGTCCTACAATGAGCAGTTCTTC. It codes for CASSNTGTGSYNEQFF.